A single sample is the source of the 13 T cell receptor beta chains below, sequenced in a study of T cells in Graves' hyperthyroidism and ophthalmopathy. The CDR3 regions of TCR beta were amplified from RNA transcripts. HTBI primers were employed in a first-round RT-PCR of the TCR CDR3. TCRdb processed the multiplex PCR reads anew with MiXCR; each CDR3 protein has one entry. The data show roughly 300,000 distinct CDR3 sequences, with approximately 18% seen just once and approximately 49% held by the top ten. Sequencing used blood. All receptors derive from a woman aged 45 to 65 with Graves' hyperthyroidism.

Regarding this clonotype: This may stem from a read error, because a much larger clone lies one nucleotide away. CDR3 nucleotides: TGTGCCAGCAGGACTAGCGGGAGGTCTTACACCCGGGAGCTGTTTTTT. Translation gives CASRTSGRSYTRELFF. This sequence joins TRBV6-1 and TRBJ2-2; TRBD2 matches 13 bases. This CDR3 comprises 16 residues. Per the germline V gene, CDR1 is MNHNS and CDR2 is SASEGT.

The chain is built from TRBV29-1 and TRBJ2-7, with D uncertain. Per the germline V gene, CDR1 is SQVTM and CDR2 is ANQGSEA. V was cut by 3 bases and J by 7 bases, with 10 bases left in between. CDR3 size: 11 residues. CDR3 coding DNA: TGCAGCGTTGATTCGGTGGGTGAGCAGTACTTC. It codes for CSVDSVGEQYF.

This clonotype occurred many times. The chain recombines TRBV5-1 with TRBJ2-1; no clear D gene. Germline CDR1 SGHRS, CDR2 YFSETQ. With 2 bases removed from V and 5 bases from J, the gap between germline ends came to 8 bases. The CDR3 is 13 residues long. The CDR3 spells CASSFNSNNEQFF. CDR3 bases: TGCGCCAGCAGCTTTAACAGCAACAATGAGCAGTTCTTC.

The chain carries TRBV7-3 and TRBJ1-6; D possibly corresponds to TRBD1 (5 bases). CDR1 is SGHTA and CDR2 is FQGTGA in the germline V gene. The CDR3 spans 13 residues. V was trimmed by 8 bases and J by 7 bases, leaving 12 bases between them. CDR3 DNA: TGTGCCAGCGGGGCCCAGCACAATTCACCCCTCCACTTT. Protein product: CASGAQHNSPLHF.

The chain links TRBV7-9 to TRBJ2-1, with 8 positions matching TRBD1. CDR1 is SEHNR, CDR2 FQNEAQ, per germline (reference sequence). The CDR3 runs to 19 residues. The V gene end was trimmed by 5 bases and the J gene end by 2 bases; junction bases not matched to a gene: 17. The CDR3 DNA follows: TGTGCCAGCAGCCACCCGACAGGGGAGAGGACTCAGACCTACAATGAGCAGTTCTTC. Translated, it gives CASSHPTGERTQTYNEQFF.

This clonotype has only a few counts. V usage is TRBV20-1 and J usage is TRBJ2-5; possibly TRBD1 for D (5 bases). Deletions cut 5 bases from V and 3 bases from J, with 19 bases between. Germline V lookup: CDR1 DFQATT, CDR2 SNEGSKA (reference sequence). There are 15 residues in the CDR3. DNA of the CDR3: TGCAGTGCTTTCCTCTCTCAGGGTCTGGAAGAGACCCAGTACTTC. Translated, it gives CSAFLSQGLEETQYF.

V gene TRBV20-1 combines with J gene TRBJ1-1; D is ambiguous. The V end lost 6 bases, the J end lost 0 bases, and 11 bases lay between the germline ends. This CDR3 has 13 residues. Germline CDR1 DFQATT, CDR2 SNEGSKA (reference sequence). CDR3 sequence reads: CSAKVDLNTEAFF. The CDR3 DNA reads as TGCAGTGCCAAGGTCGATTTGAACACTGAAGCTTTCTTT.

This clonotype was seen ten or more times. The chain links TRBV7-8 to TRBJ2-7; D is ambiguous. The V and J ends lost 5 bases and 6 bases respectively, with 17 bases between them. The CDR3 loop spans 14 amino acids. Germline CDR1 is SGHVS and CDR2 is FQNEAQ. CDR3 loop: CASSPAPVRGEQYF. In DNA form, the CDR3 reads TGTGCCAGCAGCCCTGCTCCCGTACGCGGCGAGCAGTACTTC.

This clonotype was seen repeatedly, ten times or more. The chain couples TRBV28 to TRBJ2-1; a possible D gene is TRBD1 (5 bases). The CDR3 covers 14 residues. CDR1 MDHEN and CDR2 SYDVKM come from the germline V gene. Trimming shortened V by 3 bases and J by 5 bases, and 11 bases separated the two germline ends. CDR3 residues: CASSLSGWNNEQFF. The CDR3, as DNA: TGTGCCAGCAGTTTGTCAGGGTGGAACAATGAGCAGTTCTTC.

This rearrangement joins TRBV5-1 to TRBJ2-5, with no clear D. The CDR3 sequence is 15 residues long. The germline CDR1 and CDR2 sequences are SGHRS and YFSETQ. V lost 0 bases to trimming and J lost 1 base, with 10 bases between them. CDR3 DNA: TGCGCCAGCAGCTTGGGAGTGGGCTCCCAAGAGACCCAGTACTTC. This translates into CASSLGVGSQETQYF.

The rearrangement uses TRBV6-1 and TRBJ1-2; D unclear. The CDR3 consists of 13 residues. Germline assignment: CDR1 MNHNS and CDR2 SASEGT. The germline V and J ends were trimmed by 6 bases and 8 bases, with 16 bases remaining between them. This CDR3 is CASSNPSVGGYTF. The CDR3 DNA reads as TGTGCCAGCAGCAACCCCTCGGTCGGGGGCTACACCTTC.

In this sample, this clonotype turned up many times. The V gene is TRBV11-2, the J gene TRBJ2-7; possibly TRBD2 for D (6 bases). V was trimmed by 4 bases and J by 2 bases, leaving 15 bases between them. The CDR3 is made up of 15 amino acids. CDR1 and CDR2 from the germline V gene are SGHAT and FQNNGV. CDR3 in amino acids: CASSWPRDGAYEQYF. DNA of the CDR3: TGTGCCAGCAGCTGGCCGCGGGACGGAGCCTACGAGCAGTACTTC.

The J gene is TRBJ1-1, the V gene TRBV6-1, with unresolved D. There are 14 residues in the CDR3. Germline loops: CDR1 MNHNS, CDR2 SASEGT. Between the trimmed V and J ends, which lost 7 bases and 3 bases, there was a span of 15 bases. In nucleotides, the CDR3 is TGTGCCAGCACCCTATATCCGGGTGACACTGAAGCTTTCTTT. Encoded protein: CASTLYPGDTEAFF.